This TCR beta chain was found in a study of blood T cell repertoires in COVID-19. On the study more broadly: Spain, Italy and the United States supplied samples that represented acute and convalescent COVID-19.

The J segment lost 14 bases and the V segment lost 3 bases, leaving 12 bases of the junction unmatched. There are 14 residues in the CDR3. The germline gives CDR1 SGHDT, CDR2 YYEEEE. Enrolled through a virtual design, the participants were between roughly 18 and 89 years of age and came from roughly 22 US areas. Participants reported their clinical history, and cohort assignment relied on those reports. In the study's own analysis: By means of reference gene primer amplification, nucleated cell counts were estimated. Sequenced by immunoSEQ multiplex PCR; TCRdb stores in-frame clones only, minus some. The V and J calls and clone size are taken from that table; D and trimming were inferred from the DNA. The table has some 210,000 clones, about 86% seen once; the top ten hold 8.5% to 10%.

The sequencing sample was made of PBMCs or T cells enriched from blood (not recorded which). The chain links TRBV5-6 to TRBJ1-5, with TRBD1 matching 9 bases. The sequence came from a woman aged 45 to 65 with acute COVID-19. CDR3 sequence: CASSSGQGRESEHF. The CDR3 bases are TGTGCCAGCAGCTCAGGACAGGGGCGCGAGAGTGAGCATTTT.